The 14 T cell receptor beta chains presented below share a single source sample, sequenced in a study of CD8 T cells in Susac syndrome (dated by TCRdb to between 2019 and 2020). Library construction relied on the immunoSEQ multiplex PCR assay. RNA was extracted using the RNeasy kit, and roughly 0.45 to 1 microgram was reverse transcribed with random hexamers. TCRdb took the public reads, trimmed them with fastp at Q25, ran MiXCR for clone calling and kept in-frame beta chains. Rows are combined by CDR3 protein, so each entry shows the most common genes and DNA. A total of about 430,000 distinct CDR3 sequences appear in this sample, more than 70% of them only once. The top ten hold around 0.12% of the sample. Sequenced: CD8+ T cells from PBMCs. The source is a human donor with multiple sclerosis.

This chain links TRBV28 with TRBJ2-1, with 8 positions matching TRBD2. This CDR3 is built from 16 residues. Trimming cost V 6 bases and J 0 bases; bases outside gene matches: 7. CDR1 and CDR2 from the germline V gene are MDHEN and SYDVKM. The CDR3 protein is CASSWERESSYNEQFF. The CDR3 region has the DNA TGTGCCAGCAGCTGGGAGCGGGAGAGCTCCTACAATGAGCAGTTCTTC.

This clonotype has just a few counts. This rearrangement joins TRBV3-1 to TRBJ2-7; 10 bases align to TRBD2. The CDR3 runs to 14 residues. The germline V gene encodes CDR1 LGHDT and CDR2 YNNKEL (reference sequence). Germline trimming cut 1 base from V and 3 bases from J; bases unmatched to any gene: 0. DNA for the CDR3: TGTGCCAGCAGCCAAGCTAGCGGGGGCTACGAGCAGTACTTC. Protein product: CASSQASGGYEQYF.

CDR3 sequence: CASSSTQLGLGGYTF. CDR3 DNA: TGTGCCAGCAGTTCCACTCAATTAGGTCTCGGTGGCTACACCTTC. This rearrangement joins TRBV27 to TRBJ1-2; unclear D gene. Looked up from germline, CDR1 is MNHEY and CDR2 is SMNVEV (reference sequence). CDR3 length equals 15 residues. The germline V and J ends were trimmed by 4 bases and 7 bases, with 19 bases remaining between them.

V gene TRBV4-1 combines with J gene TRBJ2-2; TRBD2 might be the D (5 bases). The CDR3 is 13 residues long. Deletions cut 3 bases from V and 5 bases from J, with 7 bases between. Germline-derived CDR1 and CDR2 are MGHRA and YSYEKL. CDR3 sequence (DNA): TGCGCCAGCAGCCATCCGGGGACCGGGGAGCTGTTTTTT. As protein: CASSHPGTGELFF.

V gene TRBV5-5 combines with J gene TRBJ1-2; D perhaps matches TRBD1 (5 bases). V lost 0 bases and J 3 bases, leaving 9 bases between the germline ends. Germline V gene data show CDR1 as SGHKS and CDR2 as YYEKEE (reference sequence). The CDR3 runs to 14 residues. CDR3 sequence: CASSLGQGYYGYTF. The CDR3 DNA reads as TGTGCCAGCAGCTTGGGGCAGGGATACTATGGCTACACCTTC. Complete variable domain (other parts from reference TRBV5-5 and TRBJ1-2): DAGVTQSPTHLIKTRGQQVTLRCSPISGHKSVSWYQQVLGQGPQFIFQYYEKEERGRGNFPDRFSARQFPNYSSELNVNALLLGDSALYLCASSLGQGYYGYTFGSGTRLTVV.

The J gene is TRBJ1-1, the V gene TRBV5-1; D is ambiguous. Trimming took 0 bases from V and 2 from J, leaving 17 bases between them. This CDR3 is built from 17 residues. The germline gives CDR1 SGHRS, CDR2 YFSETQ. CDR3 sequence: CASSLAEAARPNTEAFF. The DNA of the CDR3 is TGCGCCAGCAGCTTGGCCGAGGCAGCCAGACCTAACACTGAAGCTTTCTTT. Filled out from reference TRBV5-1 and TRBJ1-1, the complete variable domain reads KAGVTQTPRYLIKTRGQQVTLSCSPISGHRSVSWYQQTPGQGLQFLFEYFSETQRNKGNFPGRFSGRQFSNSRSEMNVSTLELGDSALYLCASSLAEAARPNTEAFFGQGTRLTVV.

This clonotype has only a few counts. This chain joins TRBV28 and TRBJ2-3, with a possible D match to TRBD2 (6 bases). The CDR3 is 14 amino acids. CDR1 and CDR2 (germline): MDHEN, SYDVKM. Trimming left V 2 bases short and J 4 bases short, with 10 bases between. CDR3 DNA sequence: TGTGCCAGCAGTTTAAGCGGGTCCCCAGATACGCAGTATTTT. Its translation is CASSLSGSPDTQYF.

The rearrangement joins TRBV27 to TRBJ1-2; TRBD1 is a possible D gene (6 bases). The germline gives CDR1 MNHEY, CDR2 SMNVEV (reference sequence). The CDR3 has 15 amino acids. V gave up 5 bases and J gave up 7 bases, with 20 bases separating them. This chain's CDR3 is CASSPSSTGIGGYTF. DNA for the CDR3: TGTGCCAGCAGTCCCTCCTCTACAGGGATCGGTGGCTACACCTTC.

This chain connects TRBV5-6 to TRBJ2-7; 8 bases align to TRBD1. J gave up 0 bases and V 3 bases, and 2 bases lay outside the gene matches. Germline V gives CDR1 SGHDT, CDR2 YYEEEE. This CDR3 region has 14 residues. CDR3 protein: CASSSDRVSYEQYF. CDR3 DNA sequence: TGTGCCAGCAGCTCGGACAGGGTCTCCTACGAGCAGTACTTC. The entire variable domain, with the rest obtained from reference TRBV5-6 and TRBJ2-7, is as follows: DAGVTQSPTHLIKTRGQQVTLRCSPKSGHDTVSWYQQALGQGPQFIFQYYEEEERQRGNFPDRFSGHQFPNYSSELNVNALLLGDSALYLCASSSDRVSYEQYFGPGTRLTVT.

This chain links TRBV9 with TRBJ2-6; D is ambiguous. CDR3 length equals 18 residues. The V gene lost 4 bases and the J gene lost 0 bases, with 17 bases spanning the gap. Germline V gene data show CDR1 as SGDLS and CDR2 as YYNGEE. DNA for the CDR3: TGTGCCAGCAGCCCCCGGCAGGCCCTAGTCTCTGGGGCCAACGTCCTGACTTTC. Protein product: CASSPRQALVSGANVLTF.

The chain uses TRBV7-9 and TRBJ2-1; no reliable D call. V lost 5 bases and J 5 bases, leaving 16 bases between the germline ends. This CDR3 has 15 residues. CDR1 SEHNR and CDR2 FQNEAQ come from the germline V gene (reference sequence). CDR3 in amino acids: CASSTPLNPHNEQFF. The CDR3 DNA sequence: TGTGCCAGCAGCACGCCTCTTAATCCGCACAATGAGCAGTTCTTC.

This chain joins TRBV5-5 and TRBJ1-1, with D unclear. V was clipped by 2 bases and J by 1 base, with 6 bases between them. CDR1 is SGHKS and CDR2 is YYEKEE in the germline V gene (reference sequence). This CDR3 is built from 13 residues. CDR3 coding DNA: TGTGCCAGCAGCTTCCCCTCGAACACTGAAGCTTTCTTT. Its translation is CASSFPSNTEAFF.

The chain employs TRBV7-2 and TRBJ2-5, with no clear D. V was shortened by 5 bases and J by 4 bases, with 8 bases between the two germline ends. Germline CDR1 reads SGHTA; CDR2 reads FQGNSA. This CDR3 comprises 12 residues. DNA for the CDR3: TGTGCCAGCAGCGGATTTCTAGAGACCCAGTACTTC. It specifies CASSGFLETQYF. Complete variable domain (other parts from reference TRBV7-2 and TRBJ2-5): GAGVSQSPSNKVTEKGKDVELRCDPISGHTALYWYRQSLGQGLEFLIYFQGNSAPDKSGLPSDRFSAERTGGSVSTLTIQRTQQEDSAVYLCASSGFLETQYFGPGTRLLVL.

This clonotype has just a few counts. This chain joins TRBV27 and TRBJ1-2; D not certain. Trimming left V 0 bases short and J 8 bases short, with 10 bases between. Germline CDR1 reads MNHEY; CDR2 reads SMNVEV (reference sequence). This CDR3 is 13 amino acids long. CDR3 sequence (DNA): TGTGCCAGCAGTTTATCTGGAGGTAGCGGCTACACCTTC. It encodes CASSLSGGSGYTF.